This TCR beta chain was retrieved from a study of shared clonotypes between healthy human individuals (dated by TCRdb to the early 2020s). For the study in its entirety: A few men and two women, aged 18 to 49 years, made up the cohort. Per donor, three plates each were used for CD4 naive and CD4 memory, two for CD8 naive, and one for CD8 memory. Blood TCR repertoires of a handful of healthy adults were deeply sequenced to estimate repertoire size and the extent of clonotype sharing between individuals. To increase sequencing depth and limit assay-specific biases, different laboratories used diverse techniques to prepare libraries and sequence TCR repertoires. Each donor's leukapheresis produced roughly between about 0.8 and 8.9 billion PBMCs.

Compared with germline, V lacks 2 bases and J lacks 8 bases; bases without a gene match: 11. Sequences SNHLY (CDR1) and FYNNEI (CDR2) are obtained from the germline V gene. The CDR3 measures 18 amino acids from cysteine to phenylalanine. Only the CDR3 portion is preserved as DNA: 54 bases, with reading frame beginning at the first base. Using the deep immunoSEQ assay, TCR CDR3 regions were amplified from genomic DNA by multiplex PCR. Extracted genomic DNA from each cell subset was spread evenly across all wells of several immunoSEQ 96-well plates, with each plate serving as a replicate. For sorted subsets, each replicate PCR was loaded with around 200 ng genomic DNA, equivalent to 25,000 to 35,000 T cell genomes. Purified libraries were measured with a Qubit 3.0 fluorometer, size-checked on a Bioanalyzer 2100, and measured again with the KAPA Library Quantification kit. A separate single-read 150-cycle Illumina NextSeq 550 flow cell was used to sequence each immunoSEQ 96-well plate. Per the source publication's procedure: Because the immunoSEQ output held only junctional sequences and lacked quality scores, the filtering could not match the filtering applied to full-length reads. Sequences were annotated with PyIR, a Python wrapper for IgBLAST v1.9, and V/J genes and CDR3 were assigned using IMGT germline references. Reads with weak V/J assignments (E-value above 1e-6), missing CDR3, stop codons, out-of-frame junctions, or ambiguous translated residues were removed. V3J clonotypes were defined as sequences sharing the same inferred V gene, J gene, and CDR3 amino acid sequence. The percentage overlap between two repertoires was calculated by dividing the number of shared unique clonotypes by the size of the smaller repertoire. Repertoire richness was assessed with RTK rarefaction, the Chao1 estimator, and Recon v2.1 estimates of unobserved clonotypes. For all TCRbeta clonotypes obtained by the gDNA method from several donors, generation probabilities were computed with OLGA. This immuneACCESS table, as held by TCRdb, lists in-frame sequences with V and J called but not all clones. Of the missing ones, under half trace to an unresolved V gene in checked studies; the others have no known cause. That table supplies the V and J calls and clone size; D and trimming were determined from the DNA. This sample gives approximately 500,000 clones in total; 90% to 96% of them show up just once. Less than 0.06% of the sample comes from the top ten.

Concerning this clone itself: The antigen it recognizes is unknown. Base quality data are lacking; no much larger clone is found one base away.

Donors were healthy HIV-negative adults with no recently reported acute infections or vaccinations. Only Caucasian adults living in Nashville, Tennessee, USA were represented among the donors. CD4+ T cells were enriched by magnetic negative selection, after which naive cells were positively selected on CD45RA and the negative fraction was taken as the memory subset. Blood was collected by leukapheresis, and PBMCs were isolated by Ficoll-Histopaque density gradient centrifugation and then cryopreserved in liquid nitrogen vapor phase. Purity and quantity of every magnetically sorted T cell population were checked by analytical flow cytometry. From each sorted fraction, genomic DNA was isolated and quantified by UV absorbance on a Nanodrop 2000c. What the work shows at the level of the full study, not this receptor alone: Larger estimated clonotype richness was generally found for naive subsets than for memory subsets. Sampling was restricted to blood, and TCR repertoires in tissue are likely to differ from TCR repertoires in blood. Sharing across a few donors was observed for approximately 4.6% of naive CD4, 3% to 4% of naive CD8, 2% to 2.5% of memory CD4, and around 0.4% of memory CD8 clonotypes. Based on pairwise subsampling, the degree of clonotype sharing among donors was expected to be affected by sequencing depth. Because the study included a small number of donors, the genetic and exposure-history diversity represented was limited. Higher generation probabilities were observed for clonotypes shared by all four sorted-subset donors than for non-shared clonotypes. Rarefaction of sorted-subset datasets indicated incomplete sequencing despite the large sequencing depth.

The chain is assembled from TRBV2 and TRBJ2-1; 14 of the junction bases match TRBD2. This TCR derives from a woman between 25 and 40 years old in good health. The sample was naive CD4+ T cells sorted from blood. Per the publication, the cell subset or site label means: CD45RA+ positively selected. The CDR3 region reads CASSESLTSGRGGDEQFF. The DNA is TGTGCCAGCAGTGAAAGCTTGACTAGCGGGAGGGGAGGTGATGAGCAGTTCTTC.